These T cell receptor beta chains were read from a single sample in a study of T cells in Graves' hyperthyroidism and ophthalmopathy. A single record per CDR3 protein comes from TCRdb applying MiXCR to the multiplex PCR reads. The sample carries over 700,000 distinct CDR3 sequences, approximately 40% recorded once. What was sequenced was blood. These receptors were collected from a man younger than 30 with Graves' hyperthyroidism. The CDR3 runs from the conserved cysteine through the conserved F or W. A D gene is named only where the DNA matches it firmly. Clone size is given for some rows only: seen once, a few or many times, or a class if the clone is expanded.

.,TRBJ2-5,.,TRBV12-3/TRBV12-4,CASALEEFGTQYF,TGTGCCAGCGCCCTTGAGGAGTTTGGGACCCAGTACTTC
.,TRBJ1-2,TRBD1,TRBV15,CATSGEGQRFGYTF,TGTGCCACCAGCGGCGAGGGACAGAGATTTGGCTACACCTTC
many,TRBJ2-5,TRBD2,TRBV24-1,CATSDQGTSGEETQYF,TGTGCCACCAGTGACCAGGGGACTAGCGGGGAAGAGACCCAGTACTTC
few,TRBJ2-2,.,TRBV7-9,CASSATSGSAGELFF,TGTGCCAGCAGCGCAACCTCCGGGTCCGCCGGGGAGCTGTTTTTT
few,TRBJ2-5,.,TRBV9,CASSLSTEETQYF,TGCGCCAGCAGCTTGTCAACCGAAGAGACCCAGTACTTC
many,TRBJ2-5,.,TRBV7-8,CASSLYGQETQYF,TGTGCCAGCAGCTTATACGGCCAAGAGACCCAGTACTTC
.,TRBJ2-7,.,TRBV5-1,CASSLKGNTYEQYF,TGCGCCAGCAGCTTGAAAGGGAACACCTACGAGCAGTACTTC
many,TRBJ1-1,.,TRBV24-1,CATSGLAEAFF,TGTGCCACCAGTGGCTTGGCTGAAGCTTTCTTT
.,TRBJ2-2,.,TRBV2,CASSEANGVPGELFF,TGTGCCAGCAGTGAAGCTAACGGGGTCCCCGGGGAGCTGTTTTTT
many,TRBJ2-5,.,TRBV20-1,CSAWDSGGGETQYF,TGCAGTGCTTGGGACTCAGGGGGTGGGGAGACCCAGTACTTC
many,TRBJ1-1,.,TRBV29-1,CSVVEGSTEAFF,TGCAGCGTTGTAGAAGGGAGCACTGAAGCTTTCTTT
few,TRBJ1-1,.,TRBV6-5,CATKKNTEAFF,TGTGCCACCAAAAAGAACACTGAAGCTTTCTTT
many,TRBJ2-7,.,TRBV10-3,CAMMGGSYEQYF,TGTGCCATGATGGGGGGCTCCTACGAGCAGTACTTC
few,TRBJ1-1,.,TRBV5-1,CASSWPGNTEAFF,TGCGCCAGCAGCTGGCCGGGGAACACTGAAGCTTTCTTT
.,TRBJ1-1,.,TRBV20-1,CSVRPGPRTEAFF,TGCAGTGTGAGACCGGGCCCTCGGACTGAAGCTTTCTTT
.,TRBJ2-7,TRBD2,TRBV19,CASSPSSGSGYEQYF,TGTGCCAGTAGTCCCTCTAGCGGGAGTGGATACGAGCAGTACTTC
few,TRBJ2-2,.,TRBV29-1,CSVAALLNTGELFF,TGCAGCGTTGCGGCACTCCTGAACACCGGGGAGCTGTTTTTT
many,TRBJ1-1,.,TRBV4-1,CASSQNRDGGEAFF,TGCGCCAGCAGCCAGAACAGGGACGGGGGTGAAGCTTTCTTT
.,TRBJ2-2,.,TRBV19,CASSSGGPNTGELFF,TGTGCCAGCAGTTCCGGAGGACCGAACACCGGGGAGCTGTTTTTT
.,TRBJ1-3,.,TRBV15,CATSMERRSGNTIYF,TGTGCCACCAGCATGGAACGGAGATCTGGAAACACCATATATTTT
.,TRBJ1-1,.,TRBV24-1,CATSAAGSTEAFF,TGTGCCACCAGCGCTGCAGGGTCCACTGAAGCTTTCTTT
many,TRBJ1-5,.,TRBV2,CASKGDSNQPQHF,TGTGCCAGCAAGGGAGATAGCAATCAGCCCCAGCATTTT
.,TRBJ1-1,.,TRBV5-1,CASSWGGREAFF,TGCGCCAGCAGCTGGGGGGGCAGAGAAGCTTTCTTT
few,TRBJ1-5,.,TRBV19,CASMVARDASNQPQHF,TGTGCCAGTATGGTAGCCCGGGACGCTAGCAATCAGCCCCAGCATTTT
.,TRBJ2-7,.,TRBV5-1,CASSPGVGYEQYF,TGCGCCAGCAGCCCCGGGGTGGGGTACGAGCAGTACTTC
many,TRBJ1-1,TRBD1,TRBV10-3,CAIAGTGGNTEAFF,TGTGCCATCGCAGGGACAGGGGGGAACACTGAAGCTTTCTTT
few,TRBJ2-7,TRBD2,TRBV7-9,CASSLAGLAFYEQYF,TGTGCCAGCAGCTTGGCCGGACTAGCCTTCTACGAGCAGTACTTC
.,TRBJ2-7,TRBD2,TRBV20-1,CSARERTSGTYEQYF,TGCAGTGCTAGAGAAAGGACTAGCGGGACCTACGAGCAGTACTTC
.,TRBJ2-5,.,TRBV25-1,CASTKGAETQYF,TGTGCCAGCACCAAGGGAGCAGAGACCCAGTACTTC
many,TRBJ1-2,TRBD1,TRBV7-9,CASRADRDNGYTF,TGTGCCAGCAGAGCGGACAGGGATAATGGCTACACCTTC
.,TRBJ2-2,TRBD1,TRBV29-1,CSVEKGTGRTGELFF,TGCAGCGTTGAAAAGGGGACAGGGAGGACCGGGGAGCTGTTTTTT
few,TRBJ2-6,.,TRBV7-2,CASSLRDGPSGANVLTF,TGTGCCAGCAGCCTTCGGGACGGTCCCTCTGGGGCCAACGTCCTGACTTTC
few,TRBJ2-5,.,TRBV4-1,CASSQELVETQYF,TGCGCCAGCAGCCAAGAACTGGTGGAGACCCAGTACTTC
.,TRBJ1-2,.,TRBV24-1,CATSASGGQIGILPGYTF,TGTGCCACCAGTGCTAGTGGGGGCCAGATCGGTATCCTCCCTGGCTACACCTTC
many,TRBJ1-3,.,TRBV10-2,CASSEDGISGNTIYF,TGCGCCAGCAGTGAGGACGGAATCTCTGGAAACACCATATATTTT
few,TRBJ2-7,.,TRBV7-3,CASSAHRASEQYF,TGTGCCAGCAGCGCACACAGGGCATCCGAGCAGTACTTC
few,TRBJ2-7,TRBD2,TRBV9,CASSPTSGGGEQYF,TGTGCCAGCAGTCCTACTAGCGGGGGGGGAGAGCAGTACTTC
.,TRBJ1-1,.,TRBV20-1,CSALDVENYSSVTEAFF,TGCAGTGCTTTAGACGTGGAGAATTACTCTTCGGTCACTGAAGCTTTCTTT
.,TRBJ2-7,.,TRBV10-3,CASSRPIGGVGEQYF,TGTGCCAGCAGCCGCCCGATAGGAGGGGTGGGCGAGCAGTACTTC
.,TRBJ2-6,.,TRBV29-1,CSAGRDMNTGANVLTF,TGCAGCGCCGGCAGGGACATGAACACTGGGGCCAACGTCCTGACTTTC
.,TRBJ1-1,.,TRBV15,CATSRGPQSFTEAFF,TGTGCCACCAGCCGGGGCCCGCAAAGTTTCACTGAAGCTTTCTTT
.,TRBJ2-6,TRBD2,TRBV9,CASSTRQGREANVLAF,TGTGCCAGCAGCACCCGCCAGGGGCGGGAGGCCAACGTCCTGGCTTTC
.,TRBJ2-5,TRBD2,TRBV12-5,CASSLDLAGRETQYF,TGTGCCAGCAGTTTAGATCTAGCGGGAAGGGAGACCCAGTACTTC
.,TRBJ2-5,.,TRBV7-8,CASSLDAWAQETQYF,TGTGCCAGCAGCTTAGATGCCTGGGCTCAAGAGACCCAGTACTTC
.,TRBJ1-2,TRBD1,TRBV15,CATSRDRTGGDYGYTF,TGTGCCACCAGCAGAGATCGGACAGGGGGGGACTATGGCTACACCTTC
.,TRBJ1-2,TRBD1,TRBV29-1,CSVGQGAKGYTF,TGCAGCGTTGGTCAGGGGGCGAAAGGCTACACCTTC